The 6 T cell receptor beta chains below all came from one sample that was sequenced in a study of T cell responses to AZD1222 COVID-19 vaccine (dated by TCRdb to 2020 to 2023). Libraries were prepared through the immunoSEQ multiplex PCR assay. TCRdb obtained this table from immuneACCESS and retained in-frame rearrangements with V and J assigned. These tables miss some clones; where compared with another copy, unresolved V genes account for less than half of the shortfall, and the remainder is unexplained. This sample lists 140,000 to 150,000 clones; around 85% were detected once. The ten largest clones represent under 9.5% of the sample. What this sample's time point label stands for: baseline before first vaccination. Sequenced material: peripheral blood, taken on day 0 of AZD1222 vaccination. The source is an adult in good health.

This clone was recorded a few times. J is TRBJ1-2 and V is TRBV5-1; no firm D call. The CDR3 spans 12 residues. With 2 bases removed from V and 8 bases from J, the gap between germline ends came to 10 bases. Germline-derived CDR1 and CDR2 are SGHRS and YFSETQ. The CDR3 DNA follows: TGCGCCAGCAGCTTAGACATGAGGGGCTACACCTTC. As protein: CASSLDMRGYTF.

The chain joins TRBV7-8 to TRBJ1-4; 7 positions agree with TRBD1. The V and J ends lost 5 bases and 14 bases, in that order; junction bases with no gene match: 8. There are 12 residues in the CDR3. From germline, CDR1 is SGHVS and CDR2 FQNEAQ. CDR3 protein: CASSPRGTVLFF. DNA for the CDR3: TGTGCCAGCAGCCCGAGGGGGACAGTCCTGTTTTTT. The full variable domain, with the rest looked up from reference TRBV7-8 and TRBJ1-4, is GAGVSQSPRYKVAKRGQDVALRCDPISGHVSLFWYQQALGQGPEFLTYFQNEAQLDKSGLPSDRFFAERPEGSVSTLKIQRTQQEDSAVYLCASSPRGTVLFFGSGTQLSVL.

V is TRBV20-1 and J is TRBJ2-1, with a tentative D call TRBD2 (6 bases). Per the germline V gene, CDR1 is DFQATT and CDR2 is SNEGSKA (reference sequence). The V end was cut by 2 bases, the J end by 9 bases, with 8 bases between. The CDR3 is 11 residues long. CDR3 region: CSARPGAEQFF. The CDR3 DNA sequence: TGCAGTGCTAGACCGGGAGCTGAGCAGTTCTTC.

This chain links TRBV27 with TRBJ2-2; weak D call: TRBD1 (5 bases). The V gene lost 3 bases and the J gene lost 4 bases, with 9 bases spanning the gap. The germline gives CDR1 MNHEY, CDR2 SMNVEV (reference sequence). The CDR3 is 14 residues long. CDR3 coding DNA: TGTGCCAGCAGTTTCCTCGACAGCACCGGGGAGCTGTTTTTT. Translating it yields CASSFLDSTGELFF.

The chain couples TRBV2 to TRBJ2-7; no clear D. V was trimmed by 6 bases and J by 3 bases, leaving 6 bases between them. CDR3 length equals 11 residues. Looked up from germline, CDR1 is SNHLY and CDR2 is FYNNEI. This chain's CDR3 is CASRFYYEQYF. The CDR3 DNA is TGTGCCAGCAGGTTCTACTACGAGCAGTACTTC.

This chain joins TRBV23-1 and TRBJ1-5, with D uncertain. TRBV23-1 is an open reading frame, and its role is uncertain. With 10 bases removed from V and 6 bases from J, the gap between germline ends came to 7 bases. The CDR3 is 10 residues long. CDR3 DNA: TGCGCCAAGAGAGTTCAGCCCCAGCATTTT. It encodes CAKRVQPQHF.